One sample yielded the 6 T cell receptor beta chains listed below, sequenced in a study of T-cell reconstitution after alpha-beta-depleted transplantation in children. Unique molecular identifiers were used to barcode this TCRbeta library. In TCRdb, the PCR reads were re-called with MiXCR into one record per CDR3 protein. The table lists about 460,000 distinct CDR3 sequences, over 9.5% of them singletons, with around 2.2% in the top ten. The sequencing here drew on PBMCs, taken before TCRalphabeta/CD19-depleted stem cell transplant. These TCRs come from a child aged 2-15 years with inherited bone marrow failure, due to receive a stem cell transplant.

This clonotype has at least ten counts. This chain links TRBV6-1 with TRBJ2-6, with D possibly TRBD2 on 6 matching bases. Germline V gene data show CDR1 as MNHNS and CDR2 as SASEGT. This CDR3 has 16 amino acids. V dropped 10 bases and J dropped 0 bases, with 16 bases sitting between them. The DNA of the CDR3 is TGTGCCACCGTGGGGGGACCTTTCTCTGGGGCCAACGTCCTGACTTTC. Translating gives CATVGGPFSGANVLTF.

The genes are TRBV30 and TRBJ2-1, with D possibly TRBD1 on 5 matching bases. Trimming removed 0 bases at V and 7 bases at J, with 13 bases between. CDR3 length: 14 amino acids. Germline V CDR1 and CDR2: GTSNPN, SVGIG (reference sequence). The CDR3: CAWSVDTLVNEQFF. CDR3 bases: TGTGCCTGGAGTGTGGACACCCTCGTGAATGAGCAGTTCTTC.

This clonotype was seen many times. The CDR3 coding sequence is TGTGCCAGCAGCTTAGCGGGAGGCCCCTCCTACGAGCAGTACTTC. Its translation: CASSLAGGPSYEQYF. V and J are TRBV3-1 and TRBJ2-7; 10 nucleotides line up with TRBD2. Germline trimming cut 5 bases from V and 0 bases from J; bases unmatched to any gene: 4. Germline-derived CDR1 and CDR2 are LGHDT and YNNKEL (reference sequence). This CDR3 is built from 15 residues.

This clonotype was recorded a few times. The CDR3 bases are TGTGCCAGCAGTGACCGGGACAGGGAAGATGGCTACACCTTC. This gives the protein CASSDRDREDGYTF. The J gene is TRBJ1-2, the V gene TRBV12-3 or TRBV12-4; 9 bases align to TRBD1. J gave up 6 bases and V 5 bases, and 7 bases lay outside the gene matches. This CDR3 region has 14 residues.

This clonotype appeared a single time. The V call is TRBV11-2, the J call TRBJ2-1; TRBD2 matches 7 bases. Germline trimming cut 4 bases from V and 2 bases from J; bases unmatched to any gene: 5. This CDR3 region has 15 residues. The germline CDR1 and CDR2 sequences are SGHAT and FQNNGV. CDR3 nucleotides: TGTGCCAGCAGCTGGGGGGGGGAGGCCTACAATGAGCAGTTCTTC. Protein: CASSWGGEAYNEQFF.

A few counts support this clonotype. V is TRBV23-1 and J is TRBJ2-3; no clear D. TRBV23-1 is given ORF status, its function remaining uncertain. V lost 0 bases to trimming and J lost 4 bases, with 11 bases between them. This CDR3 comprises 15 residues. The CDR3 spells CASSQSRGFADTQYF. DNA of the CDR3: TGCGCCAGCAGTCAATCGCGAGGATTCGCAGATACGCAGTATTTT.